The text below deals with one T cell receptor (beta chain). The table came from immunoSEQ multiplex PCR; TCRdb's copy has only in-frame clones and leaves some out. The sample includes 150,000 or so clones, approximately 86% of them seen just once. The CDR3 covers 13 residues. Trimming removed 8 bases from V and 4 bases from J, with 13 bases in between. The germline V gene has CDR1 SGHTA and CDR2 FQGTGA. The entry originates in a study of blood T cell repertoires in COVID-19. Study information: In each case, the material was cDNA or gDNA derived from T cells, B-cell-depleted T cells, or PBMCs.

The chain employs TRBV7-3 and TRBJ2-3, with no clear D. The source of this sequence is a man in his 60s with COVID-19, enrolled during active disease. Sequenced: peripheral blood. CDR3 protein: CASGKQIADTQYF. CDR3 coding DNA: TGTGCCAGCGGTAAACAGATTGCAGATACGCAGTATTTT.